This T cell receptor beta chain was obtained from a study of blood T cell repertoires in COVID-19. Study-wide context: The United States, Italy and Spain supplied acute and convalescent COVID-19 samples. In each case, the material was cDNA or gDNA derived from T cells, B-cell-depleted T cells, or PBMCs.

Turning to this clone: A junction boundary mismatches the germline segment, possibly from a read error.

Authors' processing steps: Researchers report that nucleated cell counts were estimated from reference gene primer amplification. This table comes from immunoSEQ multiplex PCR, and its TCRdb copy is limited to in-frame clones, with some not included. The DNA was the basis for D and trimming; V, J and clone size are from that table. The data contain 150,000 to 200,000 clones, 88% of them singletons. The sequenced material came from peripheral blood. The TCR originated in a human donor in a cohort sampled during active COVID-19.

CDR3 in amino acids: CASSVSGGYGYTF. CDR3 sequence (DNA): TGTGCCAGCAGTGTATCCGGAGGGTATGGCTACACCTTC. This sequence joins TRBV27 and TRBJ1-2, with D uncertain. This CDR3 comprises 13 residues. Germline V lookup: CDR1 MNHEY, CDR2 SMNVEV (reference sequence).